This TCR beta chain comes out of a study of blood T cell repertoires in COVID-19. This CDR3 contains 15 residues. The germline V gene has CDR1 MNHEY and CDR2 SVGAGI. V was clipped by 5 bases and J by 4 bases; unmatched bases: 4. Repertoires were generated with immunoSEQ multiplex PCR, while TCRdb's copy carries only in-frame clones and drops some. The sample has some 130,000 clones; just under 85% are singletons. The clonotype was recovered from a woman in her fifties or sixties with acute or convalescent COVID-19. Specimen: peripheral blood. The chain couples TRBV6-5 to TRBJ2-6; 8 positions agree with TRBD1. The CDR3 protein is CASSRTGNGANVLTF. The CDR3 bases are TGTGCCAGCAGTAGGACAGGGAACGGGGCCAACGTCCTGACTTTC.